One sample yielded the 6 T cell receptor beta chains listed below, sequenced in a study of T cells in Graves' hyperthyroidism and ophthalmopathy. RNA transcripts yielded amplified TCR beta CDR3 regions. HTBI primers were employed in a first-round RT-PCR of the TCR CDR3. TCRdb ran MiXCR on the multiplex PCR reads and lists one entry per CDR3 protein. The table lists about 290,000 distinct CDR3 sequences, approximately 14% of them singletons. The material sequenced was blood. Receptor source: a woman between 40 and 50 years old with Graves' hyperthyroidism.

This clonotype showed up many times. V is TRBV12-3 or TRBV12-4 and J is TRBJ2-7; D is possibly TRBD1 (6 bases). The CDR3 is 11 residues long. The V end lost 10 bases, the J end lost 3 bases, and 10 bases lay between the germline ends. CDR3 region: CATGTSYEQYF. DNA of the CDR3: TGTGCCACCGGGACAAGCTACGAGCAGTACTTC.

This clonotype was seen repeatedly, ten times or more. Here the CDR3 DNA reads TGTGCCAGCAGATCCACCGGGACTAGTTTGTATGAGCAGTTCTTC. Translation: CASRSTGTSLYEQFF. The V and J genes are TRBV3-1 and TRBJ2-1, with TRBD2 matching 8 bases. This CDR3 is built from 15 residues. Germline V gives CDR1 LGHDT, CDR2 YNNKEL (reference sequence). V was pared by 6 bases and J by 8 bases, with 12 bases of the junction left unmatched.

This clonotype was seen at least ten times. The rearrangement uses TRBV12-3 or TRBV12-4 and TRBJ2-1; maybe TRBD2 (7 bases). Trimming took 6 bases from V and 7 from J, leaving 16 bases between them. The CDR3 runs to 14 residues. Written as DNA, the CDR3 is TGTGCCAGCAGGGATCACGGGGGGCGGAATGAGCAGTTCTTC. It encodes CASRDHGGRNEQFF.

This chain links TRBV12-3 or TRBV12-4 with TRBJ1-1, with TRBD1 matching over 11 bases. The V gene end was trimmed by 5 bases and the J gene end by 2 bases; junction bases not matched to a gene: 4. The CDR3 consists of 15 residues. CDR3 sequence reads: CASSHRTGGNTEAFF. In DNA form, the CDR3 reads TGTGCCAGCAGTCATCGGACAGGGGGCAACACTGAAGCTTTCTTT.

This clonotype occurred a few times. The CDR3 sequence is CASSEGGASTDTQYF. Here the CDR3 DNA reads TGTGCCAGCAGTGAGGGCGGGGCTTCCACAGATACGCAGTATTTT. This rearrangement joins TRBV6-4 to TRBJ2-3; perhaps TRBD2 as D (6 bases). Germline-derived CDR1 and CDR2 are MRHNA and SNTAGT. V was clipped by 3 bases and J by 2 bases, with 12 bases between them. This CDR3 comprises 15 residues.

The sample holds many counts of this clonotype. The V and J genes are TRBV27 and TRBJ2-1; 7 bases map to TRBD2. The CDR3 is made up of 14 amino acids. V lost 7 bases to trimming and J lost 0 bases; unmatched junction nucleotides: 3. Per germline, CDR1 MNHEY and CDR2 SMNVEV (reference sequence). The CDR3 DNA reads TGTGCCAGCATCCCTAGCGGCTCCTACAATGAGCAGTTCTTC. Translating it yields CASIPSGSYNEQFF.